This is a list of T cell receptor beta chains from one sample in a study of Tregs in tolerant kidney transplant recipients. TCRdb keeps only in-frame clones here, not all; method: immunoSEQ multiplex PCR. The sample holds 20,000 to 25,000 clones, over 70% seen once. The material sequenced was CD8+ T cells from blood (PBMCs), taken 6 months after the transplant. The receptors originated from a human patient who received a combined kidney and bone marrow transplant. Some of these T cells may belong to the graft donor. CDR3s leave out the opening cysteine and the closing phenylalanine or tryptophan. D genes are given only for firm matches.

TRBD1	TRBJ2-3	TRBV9	ASSGQTGTDTQY
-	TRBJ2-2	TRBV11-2	ASSLAIEAGELF
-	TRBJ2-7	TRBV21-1	ASSSLYEQY
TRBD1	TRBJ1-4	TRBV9	ASSVGQGLTEKLF
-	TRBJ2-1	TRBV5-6	ASSQTTSVNEQF
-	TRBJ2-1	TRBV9	ASSVATGTTTGNEQF
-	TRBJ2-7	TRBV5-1	ASSLSSREPLWEFLIGGYEQY
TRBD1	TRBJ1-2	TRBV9	ASSVGTGAYGYT
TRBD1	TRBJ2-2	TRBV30	AWSQGTGNTGELF
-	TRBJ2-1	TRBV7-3	ASSLLGGPLNEQF
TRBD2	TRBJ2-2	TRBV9	ASSPAGLAAITGELF
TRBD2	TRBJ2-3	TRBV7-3	ASSSLAGDTDTQY